A selection of T cell receptor beta chains follows, all from one sample in a study of response to subunit inactivated influenza vaccine. TCRdb reanalysed the RT-PCR reads using MiXCR and keeps one entry per CDR3 protein. The sample consists of more than 400,000 distinct CDR3 sequences, 6% to 9% of them appearing once. The material sequenced was PBMCs from blood, taken 23 months after vaccination. The receptors derive from a man between 50 and 75 years old who received an inactivated influenza vaccine. The CDR3 runs from the conserved cysteine through the conserved F or W. A D gene is named only where the DNA matches it firmly. A clone size is listed for some rows: how often the clone was seen (once, few, many), or a class if it is expanded.

d_gene | j_gene | v_gene | abundance | CDR3nt | CDR3aa
TRBD2 | TRBJ2-3 | TRBV6-2/TRBV6-3 | NA | TGTGCCAGCAGTTACCCCACCGGGACTAGCGGGGGGACCGGGAGCACAGATACGCAGTATTTT | CASSYPTGTSGGTGSTDTQYF
TRBD1 | TRBJ1-6 | TRBV10-1 | many | TGCGCCAGCCCAAGACAGGGCAATGGATCCTATAATTCACCCCTCCACTTT | CASPRQGNGSYNSPLHF
NA | TRBJ1-5 | TRBV28 | NA | TGTGCCAGCACCTTGTGGGGTCAGCCCCAGCATTTT | CASTLWGQPQHF
TRBD1 | TRBJ1-2 | TRBV4-3 | few | TGCGCCAGCAGCCATCGTGAGGGGGCTCACTTAAACTATGGCTACACCTTC | CASSHREGAHLNYGYTF
NA | TRBJ1-4 | TRBV28 | NA | TGTGCCAGCAGTTCAGGCTATGAAAAACTGTTTTTT | CASSSGYEKLFF
NA | TRBJ2-3 | TRBV15 | NA | TGTGCCACCGGGCTAGGGACAGATACGCAGTATTTT | CATGLGTDTQYF
TRBD2 | TRBJ2-5 | TRBV4-2 | NA | TGTGCCAGCAGCAACGGACTAGCGGGATCGGAGACCCAGTACTTC | CASSNGLAGSETQYF
NA | TRBJ1-2 | TRBV3-1 | few | TGTGCCAGCAGCCAAGACCGAACCGCAGCTAACTATGGCTACACCTTC | CASSQDRTAANYGYTF
NA | TRBJ2-3 | TRBV7-9 | few | TGTGCCAGCAGCCGATTGAGCAGGGGGGGAAGCACAGATACGCAGTATTTT | CASSRLSRGGSTDTQYF
NA | TRBJ1-2 | TRBV5-5 | few | TGTGCCAGCAGCCCCGGAGGGTATCCTGGCTACACCTTC | CASSPGGYPGYTF
TRBD2 | TRBJ2-1 | TRBV12-3/TRBV12-4 | NA | TGTGCCAGCAGTTCGCGGGGGGCCCCGGATGAGCAGTTCTTC | CASSSRGAPDEQFF
TRBD2 | TRBJ2-1 | TRBV20-1 | NA | TGCAGTGCAGTACTAGCGGCAGCGGGTGAGCAGTTCTTC | CSAVLAAAGEQFF
NA | TRBJ2-3 | TRBV2 | many | TGTGCCAGCAGCCGACGAAGGGGGTCTCTCACAGATACGCAGTATTTT | CASSRRRGSLTDTQYF
NA | TRBJ2-4 | TRBV5-1 | few | TGCGCCAGCAGCAGTCGGCTGCCACCTGAAAACATTCAGTACTTC | CASSSRLPPENIQYF
NA | TRBJ1-1 | TRBV20-1 | many | TGCAGTCCGCGTGGCAGGGGGAACACTGAAGCTTTCTTT | CSPRGRGNTEAFF
TRBD2 | TRBJ2-3 | TRBV7-3 | few | TGTGCCAGCAGCTTAAGCGGGAGTGGGACAGATACGCAGTATTTT | CASSLSGSGTDTQYF
NA | TRBJ2-4 | TRBV2 | many | TGTGCCAGCAGTGACTCGCTCGGGGCCCAGCACTTC | CASSDSLGAQHF
NA | TRBJ2-5 | TRBV5-1 | NA | TGCGCCAGCAGCTTGGGAGGGTTTGAGACCCAGTACTTC | CASSLGGFETQYF
NA | TRBJ2-3 | TRBV5-1 | NA | TGCGCCAGCTCGGAGGCTACATCTAGCACAGATACGCAGTATTTT | CASSEATSSTDTQYF
NA | TRBJ2-5 | TRBV12-3/TRBV12-4 | many | TGTGCCAGCAGTCGGACCCCTAAACAAGAGACCCAGTACTTC | CASSRTPKQETQYF
NA | TRBJ2-1 | TRBV7-9 | many | TGTGCCAGCAGCAACAGAAACCAGGGAGAGGTGGTTGAGCAGTTCTTC | CASSNRNQGEVVEQFF
NA | TRBJ2-2 | TRBV5-1 | NA | TGCGCCAGCAGCTTCAGACAGATCCGCACCGGGGAGCTGTTTTTT | CASSFRQIRTGELFF
TRBD2 | TRBJ2-1 | TRBV20-1 | few | TGCAGTGCTAGTGGGGTAGCTGCTAGCGGGCGGGGTGAGCAGTTCTTC | CSASGVAASGRGEQFF
NA | TRBJ2-1 | TRBV12-3/TRBV12-4 | few | TGTGCCAGCAGTGTATACGGGCCATACGAGCAGTTCTTC | CASSVYGPYEQFF
NA | TRBJ2-5 | TRBV7-9 | many | TGTGCCAGCAGCTTATTTGGGGAGCTGGAGACCCAGTACTTC | CASSLFGELETQYF
TRBD2 | TRBJ2-1 | TRBV4-2 | NA | TGTGCCAGCAGCCAAACGGGGACTAGCGGGAGGAATGAGCAGCTCTTC | CASSQTGTSGRNEQLF
NA | TRBJ2-5 | TRBV29-1 | NA | TGCAGCGTGGGTTGGGGGGCCTCCCTGGGGACCCAGTACTTC | CSVGWGASLGTQYF
NA | TRBJ2-4 | TRBV5-1 | many | TGCGCCAGCAGCTTGCGGACAGATGGGCTGGGCATTCAGTACTTC | CASSLRTDGLGIQYF
NA | TRBJ2-7 | TRBV28 | few | TGTGCCAGCAGACTACCCGCTAGCAGGCAGTACTTC | CASRLPASRQYF
NA | TRBJ1-4 | TRBV15 | many | TGTGCCACCAGCTTGGGGGGGCGATTTGAAAAACTGTTTTTT | CATSLGGRFEKLFF
NA | TRBJ1-1 | TRBV18 | few | TGTGCCAGCTCACCGCCGAGACGGCAGGGGAACGAAGCTTTCTTT | CASSPPRRQGNEAFF
NA | TRBJ2-1 | TRBV6-1 | NA | TGTGCCAGCATATTAGACGAGGACAGTTACAATGAGCAGTTCTTC | CASILDEDSYNEQFF
NA | TRBJ2-2 | TRBV4-2 | many | TGTGCCAGCAGCAAAGCGACTTTCAACACCGGGGAGCTGTTTTTT | CASSKATFNTGELFF
NA | TRBJ2-1 | TRBV12-3/TRBV12-4 | many | TGTGCCAGCAGTGACCCTACCACCCTAAGGAATGAGCAGTTCTTC | CASSDPTTLRNEQFF
TRBD1 | TRBJ2-5 | TRBV7-9 | NA | TGTGCCAGCAGCGGAAGACAGGGCCCCCAAGAGACCCAGTACTTC | CASSGRQGPQETQYF
TRBD2 | TRBJ2-4 | TRBV4-1 | many | TGCGCCAGCAGCCAAGGTTCTCTGACTAGCGACGACATTCAGTACTTC | CASSQGSLTSDDIQYF
NA | TRBJ2-3 | TRBV20-1 | NA | TGCAGTGCTCATACAGGAGCTACAGATACGCAGTATTTT | CSAHTGATDTQYF
TRBD2 | TRBJ2-3 | TRBV4-3 | NA | TGCGCCAGCAGCCAAGAGTCCGTCGGAGGCCTAGCGGGTTTAGATACGCAGTATTTT | CASSQESVGGLAGLDTQYF
TRBD2 | TRBJ2-1 | TRBV10-3 | few | TGTGCCATCAGTGCCCCTTCTTCCGGGACTAGCGCCTACAATGAGCAGTTCTTC | CAISAPSSGTSAYNEQFF
NA | TRBJ2-3 | TRBV5-1 | NA | TGCGCCAGCAGCCTCGCAAACCGAGAAGATACGCAGTATTTT | CASSLANREDTQYF
NA | TRBJ1-1 | TRBV24-1 | many | TGTGCCACCAGTGATCCCCGCGCGGGGGTTGAAGCTTTCTTT | CATSDPRAGVEAFF
NA | TRBJ2-7 | TRBV12-3/TRBV12-4 | many | TGTGCCAGCACCACCCCCCCGGGCGAGCAGTACTTC | CASTTPPGEQYF
TRBD1 | TRBJ1-2 | TRBV30 | NA | TGTGCCTGGAGTGCAGGGGGCCGCTATGGCTACACCTTC | CAWSAGGRYGYTF
NA | TRBJ1-2 | TRBV28 | NA | TGTGCCAGCAGTTTAGGTGGAGGAGAATCTTATGGCTACACCTTC | CASSLGGGESYGYTF
TRBD2 | TRBJ2-5 | TRBV9 | few | TGTGCCAGCAGCGCTGGACTAGCCATACAAGAGACCCAGTACTTC | CASSAGLAIQETQYF
NA | TRBJ1-2 | TRBV12-3/TRBV12-4 | NA | TGTGCCAGCAGTTCTGGGACGGTCCGCTATGGCTACACCTTC | CASSSGTVRYGYTF
TRBD1 | TRBJ1-5 | TRBV10-3 | many | TGTGCCACCTCGACAGGGAATAGCAATCAGCCCCAGCATTTT | CATSTGNSNQPQHF
NA | TRBJ2-3 | TRBV20-1 | few | TGCAGTGCTAGTCCTGAGGCAGATACGCAGTATTTT | CSASPEADTQYF
NA | TRBJ2-3 | TRBV6-5 | many | TGTGCCAGCAGTTACGGGTTATACACAGATACGCAGTATTTT | CASSYGLYTDTQYF
TRBD1 | TRBJ1-4 | TRBV20-1 | NA | TGCAGTGCCGTAGACAGGGGGCTAGAAAAACTGTTTTTT | CSAVDRGLEKLFF